What follows are 30 T cell receptor beta chains derived from one specimen sequenced in a study of T cells in Graves' hyperthyroidism and ophthalmopathy. The TCR beta CDR3 regions underwent amplification using RNA transcripts as the source. HTBI primers drove first-round RT-PCR of the TCR CDR3. TCRdb processed the multiplex PCR reads anew with MiXCR; each CDR3 protein has one entry. Of 250,000 to 300,000 distinct CDR3 sequences listed, roughly 15% were seen once; the top ten hold about 14%. Sequencing was performed on blood. The receptors come from a woman in her thirties or forties with Graves' hyperthyroidism that later progressed to Graves' ophthalmopathy.

J is TRBJ2-2 and V is TRBV12-3 or TRBV12-4; D possibly corresponds to TRBD2 (6 bases). V lost 5 bases, J lost 4 bases, and 14 bases lay in between. The CDR3 runs 15 residues. The CDR3 loop is CASSQTRRATGELFF. The CDR3 DNA is TGTGCCAGCAGTCAGACAAGGAGGGCCACCGGGGAGCTGTTTTTT.

There are many counts of this clonotype. The chain links TRBV27 to TRBJ2-3; 8 nucleotides match TRBD1. Germline CDR1 MNHEY, CDR2 SMNVEV (reference sequence). CDR3 length: 14 residues. With 8 bases clipped from V and 2 bases from J, the junction kept 6 bases outside the gene matches. The CDR3 DNA is TGTGCCAGCGGCCGGGACAGGCTCACAGATACGCAGTATTTT. Protein: CASGRDRLTDTQYF.

This sequence joins TRBV6-2 or TRBV6-3 and TRBJ2-3, with unresolved D. In germline, CDR1 is MNHEY, CDR2 SVGEGT. This CDR3 has 14 amino acids. Trimming cost V 2 bases and J 4 bases, with 10 bases left between them. CDR3 in DNA: TGTGCCAGCAGTTACCTCGGGCGATCAGATACGCAGTATTTT. Encoded protein: CASSYLGRSDTQYF.

This clonotype was recorded once. This may stem from a read error, because a much larger clone lies one nucleotide away. V gene TRBV4-3 combines with J gene TRBJ1-6; D not certain. This CDR3 comprises 16 residues. V lost 2 bases and J 0 bases, leaving 8 bases between the germline ends. Per the germline V gene, CDR1 is LGHNA and CDR2 is YSLEER. The CDR3 loop is CASSQHRLSYNSPLHF. Written as DNA, the CDR3 is TGCGCCAGCAGCCAACACCGCCTCTCCTATAATTCACCCCTCCACTTT.

This clonotype was seen at least ten times. The chain combines TRBV15 with TRBJ1-4, with D possibly being TRBD1 (5 bases). The CDR3 covers 19 residues. Germline V gene sequence: CDR1 LNHNV, CDR2 YYDKDF (reference sequence). The V gene lost 1 base and the J gene lost 5 bases, with 23 bases spanning the gap. Here the CDR3 DNA reads TGTGCCACCAGCAGAGGACAGTTCGACACCTATACTGTGAATGAAAAACTGTTTTTT. Its translation is CATSRGQFDTYTVNEKLFF.

This clonotype has a count of ten or more. This rearrangement joins TRBV2 to TRBJ1-3; a possible D gene is TRBD1 (6 bases). The CDR3 covers 14 residues. The V gene's germline CDR1 is SNHLY and CDR2 FYNNEI. V was trimmed by 7 bases and J by 1 base, leaving 11 bases between them. CDR3 nucleotide sequence: TGTGCCAGCAAGGACAGTAAATCTGGAAACACCATATATTTT. Its protein product is CASKDSKSGNTIYF.

About this clonotype itself: With a much larger clone just one base away, this may be a read error. This chain joins TRBV10-3 and TRBJ2-7; perhaps TRBD1 as D (5 bases). Per germline, CDR1 ENHRY and CDR2 SYGVKD. The CDR3 is made up of 13 amino acids. As DNA, the CDR3 is TGTGCCACCAGTGATAAGGGGCCCTACGAGCAGTACTTC. Its translation: CATSDKGPYEQYF.

CDR3 DNA sequence: TGTGCCAGCTCACCAGGGGCAGCTTCCTACGAGCAGTACTTC. Its protein is CASSPGAASYEQYF. The chain uses TRBV18 and TRBJ2-7, with D perhaps TRBD1 (5 bases). The CDR3 sequence is 14 residues long. Germline loops: CDR1 KGHSH, CDR2 LQKENI. The ends were cut back, 2 bases at V and 1 base at J, with 9 bases in the middle. The full variable domain, rest sourced from reference TRBV18 and TRBJ2-7, is NAGVMQNPRHLVRRRGQEARLRCSPMKGHSHVYWYRQLPEEGLKFMVYLQKENIIDESGMPKERFSAEFPKEGPSILRIQQVVRGDSAAYFCASSPGAASYEQYFGPGTRLTVT.

There are many counts of this clonotype. This rearrangement joins TRBV20-1 to TRBJ2-1; the D call may be TRBD1 or TRBD2 (5 bases each). The V end lost 0 bases, the J end lost 5 bases, and 11 bases lay between the germline ends. The germline CDR1 and CDR2 sequences are DFQATT and SNEGSKA (reference sequence). The CDR3 covers 14 residues. The CDR3 sequence: CSARDLGTDNEQFF. The CDR3 DNA reads as TGCAGTGCTAGAGATCTAGGGACCGACAATGAGCAGTTCTTC.

In its sample, this clonotype was seen many times. The genes are TRBV5-1 and TRBJ1-4; no reliable D call. V dropped 0 bases and J dropped 0 bases, with 9 bases sitting between them. CDR3 length: 16 amino acids. Germline loops: CDR1 SGHRS, CDR2 YFSETQ. CDR3 in amino acids: CASSLAVTTTNEKLFF. Written as DNA, the CDR3 is TGCGCCAGCAGCTTGGCAGTGACTACAACTAATGAAAAACTGTTTTTT.

This clonotype was found many times. J is TRBJ2-1 and V is TRBV5-8; 8 nucleotides agree with TRBD1. The CDR3 extends over 17 amino acids. Germline V gene sequence: CDR1 SGHTS, CDR2 YDEGEE. V lost 4 bases and J lost 0; bases outside the gene matches: 9. The CDR3 bases are TGTGCCAGCAGCATAGGACAGGGCGGTTACTCCTACAATGAGCAGTTCTTC. This sequence encodes CASSIGQGGYSYNEQFF. Full variable domain (remainder filled in from reference TRBV5-8 and TRBJ2-1): EAGVTQSPTHLIKTRGQQATLRCSPISGHTSVYWYQQALGLGLQFLLWYDEGEERNRGNFPPRFSGRQFPNYSSELNVNALELEDSALYLCASSIGQGGYSYNEQFFGPGTRLTVL.

In its sample, this clonotype was seen many times. J is TRBJ2-7 and V is TRBV12-3 or TRBV12-4; D remains ambiguous. Trimming took off 5 bases at V and 0 bases at J, with 14 bases between the two ends. CDR3 size: 15 residues. The CDR3 reads CASSVSSDRSYEQYF. The CDR3 DNA sequence: TGTGCCAGCAGTGTCAGCAGCGACCGCTCCTACGAGCAGTACTTC.

This clonotype was seen many times. The rearrangement links TRBV7-3 to TRBJ2-7; 10 bases align to TRBD1. This CDR3 contains 13 residues. Germline V gene sequence: CDR1 SGHTA, CDR2 FQGTGA. After removal of 5 bases from V and 6 bases from J, the junction contained 4 bases not matched to a gene. The CDR3 bases are TGTGCCAGCAGCACGGGACAGGGGTCCGAGCAGTACTTC. This gives the protein CASSTGQGSEQYF.

This clonotype appeared many times. The gene calls are TRBV10-1 and TRBJ1-4; D remains unclear. The ends were cut back, 2 bases at V and 0 bases at J, with 7 bases in the middle. The CDR3 loop spans 15 amino acids. Per germline, CDR1 WNHNN and CDR2 SYGVQD (reference sequence). The CDR3 nucleotides read TGCGCCAGCAGTGAGGGGGATGCAACTAATGAAAAACTGTTTTTT. It is translated as CASSEGDATNEKLFF.

The chain combines TRBV29-1 with TRBJ2-7; either TRBD1 or TRBD2 may supply D (5 bases each). Between the trimmed V and J ends, which lost 3 bases and 1 base, there was a span of 10 bases. CDR1 and CDR2 from the germline V gene are SQVTM and ANQGSEA. The length of the CDR3 is 13 residues. In DNA, the CDR3 is TGCAGCGTTGAGGGGACGGCGTCCTACGAGCAGTACTTC. As protein: CSVEGTASYEQYF.

V usage is TRBV6-1 and J usage is TRBJ1-2; TRBD1 might be the D (5 bases). The CDR3 extends over 14 amino acids. V was pared by 2 bases and J by 6 bases, with 13 bases between. Germline CDR1 reads MNHNS; CDR2 reads SASEGT. The CDR3 is CASSELGDSDGYTF. The DNA of the CDR3 is TGTGCCAGCAGTGAATTGGGGGACTCGGATGGCTACACCTTC.

This clonotype showed up many times. The rearrangement links TRBV7-8 to TRBJ2-1; 13 positions agree with TRBD2. J lost 8 bases, V lost 1 base, and 5 bases had no gene match. CDR3 length equals 16 residues. Germline V gene lookup returns CDR1 SGHVS and CDR2 FQNEAQ. For the CDR3, the DNA is TGTGCCAGCAGCTTAGGCACTAGCGGGAGGGAAGATGAGCAGTTCTTC. Translated: CASSLGTSGREDEQFF.

In nucleotides, the CDR3 is TGTGCCAGCAGTTCAACAGCACGGGACCGCTACGAGCAGTACTTC. The encoded protein is CASSSTARDRYEQYF. This sequence joins TRBV28 and TRBJ2-7, with D perhaps TRBD1 or TRBD2 (5 bases each). CDR3 length: 15 residues. CDR1 MDHEN and CDR2 SYDVKM come from the germline V gene. V dropped 4 bases and J dropped 3 bases, with 16 bases sitting between them.

This clonotype appeared many times. This rearrangement joins TRBV2 to TRBJ2-7, with TRBD1 as a possible D gene (5 bases). Per germline, CDR1 SNHLY and CDR2 FYNNEI. There are 12 residues in the CDR3. Trimming stripped 6 bases from V and 2 bases from J, with 8 bases between. The DNA of the CDR3 is TGTGCCAGCAGGGACATACCCTACGAGCAGTACTTC. Its protein is CASRDIPYEQYF.

This clonotype showed up just a few times. The CDR3 bases are TGTGCCAGCAGTCTCCGAACTGACAATGAGCAGTTCTTC. Protein: CASSLRTDNEQFF. V and J are TRBV7-3 and TRBJ2-1; no reliable D call. The CDR3 length is 13 residues. Trimming took 6 bases from V and 5 from J, leaving 11 bases between them. Per germline, CDR1 SGHTA and CDR2 FQGTGA.

Many counts were recorded for this clonotype. The chain joins TRBV6-1 to TRBJ2-2; TRBD2 aligns across 8 bases. With 5 bases clipped from V and 5 bases from J, the junction kept 4 bases outside the gene matches. CDR1 is MNHNS and CDR2 is SASEGT in the germline V gene. The CDR3 extends over 14 amino acids. CDR3 region: CASSPGLVTGELFF. The CDR3 bases are TGTGCCAGCAGTCCGGGACTAGTAACCGGGGAGCTGTTTTTT.

The gene calls are TRBV18 and TRBJ2-1; perhaps TRBD2 as D (5 bases). The V gene's germline CDR1 is KGHSH and CDR2 LQKENI. This CDR3 has 17 residues. V was shortened by 3 bases and J by 3 bases, with 18 bases between the two germline ends. This chain's CDR3 is CASSPTLGRAYYNEQFF. DNA of the CDR3: TGTGCCAGCTCACCGACCTTGGGGAGAGCTTACTACAATGAGCAGTTCTTC. Full variable domain (missing parts from reference TRBV18 and TRBJ2-1): NAGVMQNPRHLVRRRGQEARLRCSPMKGHSHVYWYRQLPEEGLKFMVYLQKENIIDESGMPKERFSAEFPKEGPSILRIQQVVRGDSAAYFCASSPTLGRAYYNEQFFGPGTRLTVL.

This clonotype showed up many times. The chain uses TRBV5-1 and TRBJ2-7, with 11 bases fitting TRBD2. CDR3 length: 16 residues. J gave up 4 bases and V 0 bases, and 6 bases lay outside the gene matches. Germline lookup yields CDR1 SGHRS and CDR2 YFSETQ. CDR3 bases: TGCGCCAGCAGCTTGGTTGTAGCGGGAGGGCCGTACGAGCAGTACTTC. Its protein is CASSLVVAGGPYEQYF. The whole variable domain, filled in from reference TRBV5-1 and TRBJ2-7, reads KAGVTQTPRYLIKTRGQQVTLSCSPISGHRSVSWYQQTPGQGLQFLFEYFSETQRNKGNFPGRFSGRQFSNSRSEMNVSTLELGDSALYLCASSLVVAGGPYEQYFGPGTRLTVT.

This clonotype was found many times. CDR3 loop: CASSHRALDGRRRNIQYF. The CDR3 DNA reads TGTGCCAGCAGCCATAGAGCCCTAGACGGGAGGCGTAGGAACATTCAGTACTTC. The rearrangement joins TRBV3-1 to TRBJ2-4, with 7 bases matching TRBD2. Germline V gene data show CDR1 as LGHDT and CDR2 as YNNKEL (reference sequence). The CDR3 length is 18 residues. V was clipped by 3 bases and J by 7 bases; unmatched bases: 18.

This clonotype has at least ten counts. The rearrangement uses TRBV7-9 and TRBJ1-2, with D unresolved. The germline V gene encodes CDR1 SEHNR and CDR2 FQNEAQ (reference sequence). This CDR3 comprises 13 residues. The V end was cut by 1 base, the J end by 3 bases, with 6 bases between. As DNA, the CDR3 is TGTGCCAGCAGCTTAGAGGCATACTATGGCTACACCTTC. Its protein is CASSLEAYYGYTF.

Ten or more counts support this clonotype. The CDR3 sequence is CASSPDHGLAGSDEQYF. The CDR3 bases are TGTGCCAGCAGTCCAGACCACGGACTAGCGGGAAGTGACGAGCAGTACTTC. This chain joins TRBV12-3 or TRBV12-4 and TRBJ2-7; 12 bases agree with TRBD2. The CDR3 is 17 amino acids. The V and J ends lost 5 bases and 5 bases, in that order; junction bases with no gene match: 13.

Concerning this clonotype: Since a much larger clone is just one base distant, this may be a read error. The chain recombines TRBV6-5 with TRBJ2-7, with D tentatively TRBD1 (5 bases). This CDR3 contains 13 residues. V lost 5 bases, J lost 5 bases, and 13 bases lay in between. CDR1 and CDR2 (germline): MNHEY, SVGAGI. The CDR3 sequence: CASSIQVTHEQYF. The CDR3 nucleotides read TGTGCCAGCAGTATACAGGTTACCCACGAGCAGTACTTC.

This clonotype was seen repeatedly, ten times or more. The chain carries TRBV3-1 and TRBJ2-4; D is unclear. Germline V gives CDR1 LGHDT, CDR2 YNNKEL (reference sequence). CDR3 size: 15 residues. Trimming left V 3 bases short and J 0 bases short, with 9 bases between. The CDR3 here is CASSQVAVAKNIQYF. CDR3 sequence (DNA): TGTGCCAGCAGCCAGGTCGCGGTAGCCAAAAACATTCAGTACTTC.

This clonotype showed up many times. The CDR3 bases are TGTGCCAGCAAGACGGGCAGCTCAGATACGCAGTATTTT. Residues: CASKTGSSDTQYF. The V and J genes are TRBV2 and TRBJ2-3; D uncertain. The V gene's germline CDR1 is SNHLY and CDR2 FYNNEI. V was clipped by 7 bases and J by 4 bases, with 12 bases between them. The CDR3 runs 13 residues.

This clonotype was detected once. The chain has TRBV5-1 and TRBJ1-1; D not resolved. The germline V and J ends were trimmed by 1 base and 1 base, with 5 bases remaining between them. This CDR3 region has 13 residues. The germline CDR1 and CDR2 sequences are SGHRS and YFSETQ. CDR3 nucleotide sequence: TGCGCCAGCAGCTTGTTCTGGAACACTGAAGCTTTCTTT. It specifies CASSLFWNTEAFF.